A single sample is the source of the 30 T cell receptor beta chains below, sequenced in a study of T cells in Graves' hyperthyroidism and ophthalmopathy. From RNA transcripts, TCR beta CDR3 regions were amplified. HTBI primers were employed in a first-round RT-PCR of the TCR CDR3. TCRdb recomputed calls from the multiplex PCR reads with MiXCR, one row per CDR3 protein. The table records approximately 520,000 distinct CDR3 sequences, roughly a quarter of them present only once. The sample consisted of blood. Receptors originate from a woman younger than 45 with Graves' ophthalmopathy.

This clonotype was counted ten times or more. V gene TRBV11-2 combines with J gene TRBJ2-7; 11 bases match TRBD2. Germline V gives CDR1 SGHAT, CDR2 FQNNGV. The trim removed 1 base at V and 2 bases at J, leaving 1 base unmatched. CDR3 size: 15 residues. CDR3 amino acids: CASSLGSGGAYEQYF. The CDR3, as DNA: TGTGCCAGCAGCTTAGGTAGCGGGGGGGCCTACGAGCAGTACTTC.

This clonotype has ten or more counts. Here the CDR3 reads CASSRRDRDSYEQYF. In nucleotides, the CDR3 is TGTGCCAGCAGCCGCCGGGACAGAGACTCCTACGAGCAGTACTTC. The V gene is TRBV6-2 or TRBV6-3, the J gene TRBJ2-7; 7 bases map to TRBD1. The CDR3 loop spans 15 amino acids. J was trimmed by 0 bases and V by 6 bases; bases with no gene match: 8. Germline CDR1 reads MNHEY; CDR2 reads SVGEGT.

The genes are TRBV4-1 and TRBJ1-5, with D uncertain. The V end was cut by 1 base, the J end by 6 bases, with 10 bases between. Germline V gene lookup returns CDR1 MGHRA and CDR2 YSYEKL. The CDR3 covers 14 residues. DNA of the CDR3: TGCGCCAGCAGCCAAGTACCGGGCGCTCAGCCCCAGCATTTT. Translating it yields CASSQVPGAQPQHF.

This clonotype was seen ten or more times. The V gene is TRBV15, the J gene TRBJ1-3; D remains unclear. Looked up from germline, CDR1 is LNHNV and CDR2 is YYDKDF (reference sequence). The length of the CDR3 is 12 residues. Trimming took 5 bases from V and 3 from J, leaving 5 bases between them. The CDR3 loop is CATSPRGNTIYF. The CDR3 DNA sequence: TGTGCCACCAGCCCCCGTGGAAACACCATATATTTT.

In this sample, this clonotype turned up many times. This chain connects TRBV5-1 to TRBJ2-5; 7 bases agree with TRBD2. The germline V gene has CDR1 SGHRS and CDR2 YFSETQ. The junction had 7 bases not matched to a gene; V was cut back by 4 bases and J by 1 base. The CDR3 has 15 amino acids. The CDR3 bases are TGCGCCAGCAGCGAACAACGGGGGGTCCAAGAGACCCAGTACTTC. Translated, it gives CASSEQRGVQETQYF.

This clonotype was counted many times. The chain carries TRBV18 and TRBJ1-1; D remains unclear. Between the trimmed V and J ends, which lost 0 bases and 0 bases, there was a span of 8 bases. The CDR3 contains 15 residues. Germline lookup yields CDR1 KGHSH and CDR2 LQKENI. The CDR3 sequence is CASSPPGRLNTEAFF. The CDR3 DNA is TGTGCCAGCTCACCACCGGGGAGGCTGAACACTGAAGCTTTCTTT.

As regards this clonotype: A much larger clone lies one base from this, so it may be a read error. This chain uses TRBV6-1 with TRBJ1-1; D gene uncertain. CDR1 is MNHNS, CDR2 SASEGT, per germline. The CDR3 has 15 amino acids. Trimming removed 5 bases from V and 4 bases from J, with 17 bases in between. CDR3 sequence: CASSKLGSAGTEAFF. In nucleotides, the CDR3 is TGTGCCAGCAGTAAATTAGGGTCGGCAGGCACTGAAGCTTTCTTT.

This clonotype was recorded many times. This rearrangement joins TRBV20-1 to TRBJ2-5; D may be TRBD2 (6 bases). The germline gives CDR1 DFQATT, CDR2 SNEGSKA (reference sequence). V lost 5 bases to trimming and J lost 1 base, with 11 bases between them. CDR3 length: 13 amino acids. CDR3 loop: CSAHSGFQETQYF. As DNA, the CDR3 is TGCAGTGCTCATAGCGGATTCCAAGAGACCCAGTACTTC.

This clonotype showed up many times. The chain recombines TRBV6-5 with TRBJ1-1; a possible D gene is TRBD1 (6 bases). V was cut by 7 bases and J by 4 bases, with 13 bases left in between. This CDR3 spans 13 amino acids. Germline loops: CDR1 MNHEY, CDR2 SVGAGI. CDR3 loop: CASKGGGGTEAFF. DNA of the CDR3: TGTGCCAGCAAAGGGGGGGGAGGCACTGAAGCTTTCTTT.

This clonotype was recorded at least ten times. V and J are TRBV30 and TRBJ2-7, with D uncertain. The CDR3 covers 13 residues. V gave up 0 bases and J gave up 2 bases, with 8 bases separating them. Germline values: CDR1 GTSNPN, CDR2 SVGIG (reference sequence). The CDR3 sequence: CAWSVPNTYEQYF. The CDR3, as DNA: TGTGCCTGGAGTGTCCCCAATACCTACGAGCAGTACTTC.

The sample holds many counts of this clonotype. The chain has TRBV19 and TRBJ2-2; 8 bases map to TRBD2. The CDR3 runs 16 residues. Germline V gives CDR1 LNHDA, CDR2 SQIVND (reference sequence). V lost 5 bases to trimming and J lost 4 bases; unmatched junction nucleotides: 9. The CDR3 bases are TGTGCCAGTAGTGCATTGAGCGGGGGTGGCACCGGGGAGCTGTTTTTT. As protein: CASSALSGGGTGELFF.

The J gene is TRBJ2-7, the V gene TRBV4-3; no firm D call. This CDR3 has 15 residues. CDR1 is LGHNA, CDR2 YSLEER, per germline. Trimming cost V 3 bases and J 2 bases, with 14 bases left between them. The CDR3 coding sequence is TGCGCCAGCAGCCAGTTTCCCAGCGAAACCTACGAGCAGTACTTC. It codes for CASSQFPSETYEQYF.

This clonotype was observed at least ten times. The chain is built from TRBV30 and TRBJ1-5; maybe TRBD1 (5 bases). This CDR3 spans 13 amino acids. CDR1 and CDR2 (germline): GTSNPN, SVGIG (reference sequence). Deletions cut 1 base from V and 6 bases from J, with 10 bases between. CDR3 sequence reads: CAWSAGTGQPQHF. CDR3 nucleotide sequence: TGTGCCTGGAGTGCCGGGACCGGTCAGCCCCAGCATTTT.

The CDR3 sequence: CASSLEPGGNTIYF. The CDR3 DNA reads as TGCGCCAGCAGCTTGGAACCCGGAGGAAACACCATATATTTT. The chain couples TRBV5-1 to TRBJ1-3; D call uncertain. Germline-derived CDR1 and CDR2 are SGHRS and YFSETQ. V lost 0 bases, J lost 4 bases, and 8 bases lay in between. The length of the CDR3 is 14 residues.

The genes are TRBV3-1 and TRBJ1-2, with D possibly TRBD1 on 5 matching bases. Trimming shortened V by 2 bases and J by 8 bases, and 9 bases separated the two germline ends. The germline gives CDR1 LGHDT, CDR2 YNNKEL (reference sequence). The CDR3 loop spans 12 amino acids. The CDR3 reads CASSQPRVGYTF. DNA for the CDR3: TGTGCCAGCAGCCAACCCAGGGTAGGCTACACCTTC. The full variable domain, in which reference TRBV3-1 and TRBJ1-2 provide the parts outside the CDR3, is DTAVSQTPKYLVTQMGNDKSIKCEQNLGHDTMYWYKQDSKKFLKIMFSYNNKELIINETVPNRFSPKSPDKAHLNLHINSLELGDSAVYFCASSQPRVGYTFGSGTRLTVV.

This clonotype has a count of ten or more. J is TRBJ1-5 and V is TRBV12-3 or TRBV12-4; D remains ambiguous. The CDR3 totals 13 residues. V lost 6 bases, J lost 0 bases, and 6 bases lay in between. CDR3 sequence (DNA): TGTGCCAGCAGCTCGGATAGCAATCAGCCCCAGCATTTT. Translated: CASSSDSNQPQHF.

The chain uses TRBV28 and TRBJ1-2; no clear D gene. Germline-derived CDR1 and CDR2 are MDHEN and SYDVKM. The CDR3 contains 11 residues. Between the trimmed V and J ends, which lost 3 bases and 8 bases, there was a span of 7 bases. The CDR3 sequence is CASSFMRGYTF. The CDR3 DNA follows: TGTGCCAGCAGTTTCATGAGGGGCTACACCTTC.

The V gene is TRBV5-1, the J gene TRBJ1-3, with 8 nucleotides matching TRBD1. The germline V gene has CDR1 SGHRS and CDR2 YFSETQ. CDR3 size: 16 residues. The ends lost 0 bases at V and 4 bases at J; junction bases unmatched: 6. CDR3 protein: CASSLVAGTGGNTIYF. The CDR3, as DNA: TGCGCCAGCAGCTTGGTCGCGGGGACAGGCGGAAACACCATATATTTT.

This clonotype has only a few counts. The chain joins TRBV10-3 to TRBJ1-1; D might be TRBD1 (5 bases). Trimming removed 5 bases at V and 6 bases at J, with 13 bases between. CDR3 length: 13 residues. CDR1 ENHRY and CDR2 SYGVKD come from the germline V gene. The CDR3 is CAISLAREAEAFF. The CDR3, as DNA: TGTGCCATCAGTCTCGCCAGGGAGGCTGAAGCTTTCTTT.

At least ten counts were recorded for this clonotype. This sequence joins TRBV6-5 and TRBJ2-5, with 9 bases aligning to TRBD1. Germline CDR1 is MNHEY and CDR2 is SVGAGI. The CDR3 runs to 14 residues. J lost 5 bases, V lost 5 bases, and 6 bases had no gene match. The CDR3 reads CASSPDRGWETQYF. The DNA of the CDR3 is TGTGCCAGCAGTCCCGACAGGGGGTGGGAGACCCAGTACTTC.

The chain recombines TRBV30 with TRBJ1-5, with D possibly TRBD1 on 6 matching bases. Trimming shortened V by 1 base and J by 1 base, and 17 bases separated the two germline ends. CDR3 size: 17 residues. Germline lookup yields CDR1 GTSNPN and CDR2 SVGIG (reference sequence). CDR3 protein: CAWSAFKGGDSNQPQHF. The CDR3, as DNA: TGTGCCTGGAGTGCGTTCAAGGGGGGGGACAGCAATCAGCCCCAGCATTTT.

In this sample, this clonotype turned up once. The genes are TRBV19 and TRBJ2-7; 9 bases are shared with TRBD2. Germline CDR1 and CDR2: LNHDA and SQIVND (reference sequence). Unmatched junction bases numbered 5, after V lost 6 bases and J lost 2 bases. The CDR3 totals 14 residues. Written as DNA, the CDR3 is TGTGCCAGTAGCAGACTAGCGGCTACCTACGAGCAGTACTTC. It yields the protein CASSRLAATYEQYF.

The chain couples TRBV24-1 to TRBJ1-2; D unclear. In germline, CDR1 is KGHDR, CDR2 SFDVKD. This CDR3 region has 13 residues. V was trimmed by 2 bases and J by 4 bases, leaving 7 bases between them. The CDR3 region has the DNA TGTGCCACCAGTGATTCGGCAGGCTATGGCTACACCTTC. Translated: CATSDSAGYGYTF.

V usage is TRBV7-9 and J usage is TRBJ1-2; TRBD1 might be the D (5 bases). Trimming took 5 bases from V and 4 from J, leaving 17 bases between them. The CDR3 is made up of 15 amino acids. Germline lookup yields CDR1 SEHNR and CDR2 FQNEAQ (reference sequence). This chain's CDR3 is CASSRRGDRLYGYTF. CDR3 nucleotides: TGTGCCAGCAGCCGACGGGGGGACCGACTCTATGGCTACACCTTC.

This sequence joins TRBV6-1 and TRBJ1-1; no clear D gene. This CDR3 spans 13 amino acids. In germline, CDR1 is MNHNS, CDR2 SASEGT. With 1 base removed from V and 0 bases from J, the gap between germline ends came to 3 bases. The CDR3 here is CASSEVVNTEAFF. The DNA of the CDR3 is TGTGCCAGCAGTGAAGTTGTGAACACTGAAGCTTTCTTT.

Ten or more counts support this clonotype. The genes are TRBV2 and TRBJ2-7; D remains unclear. V gave up 6 bases and J gave up 1 base, with 4 bases separating them. Looked up from germline, CDR1 is SNHLY and CDR2 is FYNNEI. There are 11 residues in the CDR3. The CDR3 DNA sequence: TGTGCCAGCAGGCTATCCTACGAGCAGTACTTC. It yields the protein CASRLSYEQYF.

This clonotype appeared many times. As DNA, the CDR3 is TGTGCCAGCAGTTTATCCCCAGCTAACACCGGGGAGCTGTTTTTT. Amino acids: CASSLSPANTGELFF. The chain joins TRBV28 to TRBJ2-2; no clear D. Germline CDR1 and CDR2: MDHEN and SYDVKM. This CDR3 has 15 amino acids. The germline V and J ends were trimmed by 1 base and 2 bases, with 8 bases remaining between them.

The sample holds one count of this clonotype. The CDR3 DNA reads as TGTGCCAGCAGCACGACTGGGAGAAATCAGCCCCAGCATTTT. It encodes CASSTTGRNQPQHF. The chain couples TRBV6-1 to TRBJ1-5; D remains ambiguous. V was trimmed by 6 bases and J by 4 bases, leaving 13 bases between them. Looked up from germline, CDR1 is MNHNS and CDR2 is SASEGT. The CDR3 is made up of 14 amino acids.

This clonotype has at least ten counts. The gene calls are TRBV6-2 or TRBV6-3 and TRBJ1-5, with D possibly TRBD1 on 6 matching bases. There are 18 residues in the CDR3. Germline values: CDR1 MNHEY, CDR2 SVGEGT. Trimming left V 0 bases short and J 1 base short, with 16 bases between. CDR3 sequence (DNA): TGTGCCAGCAGTTACTCGACTTCACAGGGTTGGAGCAATCAGCCCCAGCATTTT. Translation: CASSYSTSQGWSNQPQHF.

This clonotype showed up just a few times. The chain carries TRBV10-3 and TRBJ1-1; D gene ambiguous. The CDR3 sequence is 12 residues long. Germline V gives CDR1 ENHRY, CDR2 SYGVKD. Trimming took off 8 bases at V and 0 bases at J, with 7 bases between the two ends. Here the CDR3 reads CAIGSMNTEAFF. DNA of the CDR3: TGTGCCATCGGCAGTATGAACACTGAAGCTTTCTTT.